These 21 T cell receptor beta chains originate from one sample sequenced in a study of T cell responses to AZD1222 COVID-19 vaccine. The table came from immunoSEQ multiplex PCR; TCRdb's copy has only in-frame clones and leaves some out. The profile shows 150,000 or so clones, 91% of them singletons. The source material was peripheral blood, sampled 28 days after the second AZD1222 dose. The source is an adult who received the AZD1222 COVID-19 vaccine.

The chain links TRBV6-5 to TRBJ2-3; TRBD2 agrees at 12 bases. The CDR3 loop spans 16 amino acids. V lost 4 bases, J lost 0 bases, and 2 bases stayed unmatched. The V gene's germline CDR1 is MNHEY and CDR2 SVGAGI. CDR3 sequence: CASSWTSGVSTDTQYF. The CDR3 DNA follows: TGTGCCAGCAGTTGGACTAGCGGGGTAAGCACAGATACGCAGTATTTT.

V is TRBV6-4 and J is TRBJ2-6; 9 bases fit TRBD1. After removal of 3 bases from V and 13 bases from J, the junction contained 10 bases not matched to a gene. Germline V gives CDR1 MRHNA, CDR2 SNTAGT. The CDR3 has 15 amino acids. For the CDR3, the DNA is TGTGCCAGCAGTGAGGAACAGGGGGCCCACTTGGTCCTGACTTTC. Amino acid sequence: CASSEEQGAHLVLTF.

This chain uses TRBV7-2 with TRBJ1-1; possibly TRBD1 for D (5 bases). CDR3 length equals 12 residues. Germline-derived CDR1 and CDR2 are SGHTA and FQGNSA. Trimming removed 10 bases at V and 6 bases at J, with 15 bases between. The CDR3: CATKGDGPEAFF. CDR3 DNA sequence: TGTGCCACTAAAGGGGATGGGCCTGAAGCTTTCTTT.

This rearrangement joins TRBV30 to TRBJ1-1; D uncertain. V was shortened by 2 bases and J by 8 bases, with 9 bases between the two germline ends. The length of the CDR3 is 11 residues. From germline, CDR1 is GTSNPN and CDR2 SVGIG (reference sequence). CDR3 coding DNA: TGTGCCTGGAGTATAGGACGGGAAGCTTTCTTT. Translating gives CAWSIGREAFF.

The chain carries TRBV2 and TRBJ1-6, with TRBD1 as a possible D gene (5 bases). The V gene's germline CDR1 is SNHLY and CDR2 FYNNEI. The CDR3 length is 14 residues. V lost 5 bases and J lost 8, with 13 bases in between. The CDR3 DNA is TGTGCCAGCAGTTCTCAGGGAGGGTATTCACCCCTCCACTTT. It is translated as CASSSQGGYSPLHF.

V gene TRBV18 combines with J gene TRBJ1-2; TRBD1 might be the D (5 bases). Germline assignment: CDR1 KGHSH and CDR2 LQKENI. The CDR3 contains 14 residues. V was trimmed by 4 bases and J by 6 bases, leaving 15 bases between them. CDR3 region: CASSRKTGVDGYTF. The DNA for the CDR3 is TGTGCCAGCTCACGCAAAACAGGAGTGGATGGCTACACCTTC.

The chain carries TRBV7-8 and TRBJ2-2, with TRBD2 matching 11 bases. The trim removed 4 bases at V and 3 bases at J, leaving 4 bases unmatched. The CDR3 extends over 16 amino acids. The germline gives CDR1 SGHVS, CDR2 FQNEAQ. The CDR3 DNA sequence: TGTGCCAGCAGCTCAGGGACTAGCGGTTACACCGGGGAGCTGTTTTTT. It codes for CASSSGTSGYTGELFF.

The V and J genes are TRBV28 and TRBJ1-1; D remains unclear. Germline-derived CDR1 and CDR2 are MDHEN and SYDVKM. V was shortened by 4 bases and J by 0 bases, with 6 bases between the two germline ends. This CDR3 is 13 amino acids long. The CDR3 nucleotides read TGTGCCAGCAGTTCACTTATGAACACTGAAGCTTTCTTT. It codes for CASSSLMNTEAFF.

This chain links TRBV12-5 with TRBJ2-5, with a weak D call TRBD2 (5 bases). Germline V gene lookup returns CDR1 LGHNT and CDR2 FRNRAP. Trimming left V 0 bases short and J 5 bases short, with 13 bases between. The CDR3 totals 15 residues. CDR3 residues: CASGLVRRLGETQYF. CDR3 nucleotides: TGTGCTAGTGGTTTGGTACGGAGGTTAGGGGAGACCCAGTACTTC.

The V and J genes are TRBV7-2 and TRBJ2-7, with no clear D. The CDR3 sequence is 15 residues long. Germline V gene lookup returns CDR1 SGHTA and CDR2 FQGNSA. V was shortened by 1 base and J by 2 bases, with 12 bases between the two germline ends. The CDR3 reads CASSLVGQVAYEQYF. The DNA for the CDR3 is TGTGCCAGCAGCTTAGTAGGTCAGGTAGCCTACGAGCAGTACTTC.

The table lists this clone with a count of one. The genes are TRBV7-6 and TRBJ2-1; no definite D call. The V and J ends lost 6 bases and 4 bases respectively, with 10 bases between them. Germline V gene data show CDR1 as SGHVS and CDR2 as FNYEAQ. The CDR3 consists of 13 residues. The CDR3: CASRTLEYNEQFF. The CDR3, as DNA: TGTGCCAGCAGAACTTTGGAATACAATGAGCAGTTCTTC. Drawing the rest from reference TRBV7-6 and TRBJ2-1, the complete variable domain is GAGVSQSPRYKVTKRGQDVALRCDPISGHVSLYWYRQALGQGPEFLTYFNYEAQQDKSGLPNDRFSAERPEGSISTLTIQRTEQRDSAMYRCASRTLEYNEQFFGPGTRLTVL.

The chain employs TRBV9 and TRBJ1-2, with D unclear. Germline CDR1 and CDR2: SGDLS and YYNGEE. CDR3 length equals 11 residues. Between the trimmed V and J ends, which lost 1 base and 10 bases, there was a span of 8 bases. The CDR3 sequence is CASSVNADYTF. Written as DNA, the CDR3 is TGTGCCAGCAGCGTAAATGCTGACTACACCTTC.

The chain links TRBV6-1 to TRBJ2-3, with D hard to call. From germline, CDR1 is MNHNS and CDR2 SASEGT. Trimming removed 3 bases at V and 10 bases at J, with 20 bases between. The CDR3 totals 15 residues. This CDR3 is CASSDEIKGGGAQYF. The CDR3 nucleotides read TGTGCCAGCAGTGACGAGATCAAGGGCGGTGGTGCGCAGTATTTT.

This clone was recorded only once. This chain connects TRBV30 to TRBJ1-4, with 11 positions matching TRBD1. The CDR3 covers 14 residues. V gave up 2 bases and J gave up 7 bases; unmatched junction bases: 3. CDR1 is GTSNPN, CDR2 SVGIG, per germline (reference sequence). In DNA, the CDR3 is TGTGCCTGGAGTACCGGGACAGGGGGTGAAAAACTGTTTTTT. This translates into CAWSTGTGGEKLFF.

The sample holds a few counts of this clone. CDR3 in DNA: TGTGCCACCACTTGGACTAGGGGGCCCCACGAGCAGTACTTC. The encoded protein is CATTWTRGPHEQYF. The gene calls are TRBV24-1 and TRBJ2-7; D may be TRBD1 or TRBD2 (7 bases each). Trimming took 8 bases from V and 5 from J, leaving 18 bases between them. Germline V CDR1 and CDR2: KGHDR, SFDVKD. The CDR3 is 14 residues long.

This chain connects TRBV7-2 to TRBJ1-6, with 8 nucleotides matching TRBD1. The germline CDR1 and CDR2 sequences are SGHTA and FQGNSA. The CDR3 is 15 amino acids. Trimming cost V 4 bases and J 5 bases; bases outside gene matches: 4. This chain's CDR3 is CASSSAGGHNSPLHF. In DNA, the CDR3 is TGTGCCAGCAGCTCCGCAGGGGGCCATAATTCACCCCTCCACTTT. The full variable domain, in which reference TRBV7-2 and TRBJ1-6 provide the parts outside the CDR3, is GAGVSQSPSNKVTEKGKDVELRCDPISGHTALYWYRQSLGQGLEFLIYFQGNSAPDKSGLPSDRFSAERTGGSVSTLTIQRTQQEDSAVYLCASSSAGGHNSPLHFGNGTRLTVT.

The CDR3 region is CASSFAAGGNSPLHF. In DNA, the CDR3 is TGTGCCAGCAGCTTTGCGGCAGGGGGTAATTCACCCCTCCACTTT. The genes are TRBV7-2 and TRBJ1-6; 7 nucleotides align to TRBD1. The CDR3 covers 15 residues. Germline loops: CDR1 SGHTA, CDR2 FQGNSA. V gave up 3 bases and J gave up 6 bases; unmatched junction bases: 5.

This chain links TRBV24-1 with TRBJ1-2, with D perhaps TRBD1 (5 bases). V lost 3 bases and J lost 6, with 16 bases in between. The CDR3 runs 15 residues. Germline CDR1 is KGHDR and CDR2 is SFDVKD. The CDR3 DNA follows: TGTGCCACCAGTGATCCCCGGGGAGGGGACCATGGCTACACCTTC. Encoded protein: CATSDPRGGDHGYTF.

The chain links TRBV21-1 to TRBJ1-1. TRBV21-1 is recorded as a pseudogene. This CDR3 has 15 residues. The CDR3 reads CASSNPTDGYTEAFF. The CDR3 DNA is TGTGCCAGCAGCAACCCGACTGACGGATACACTGAAGCTTTCTTT.

The chain is built from TRBV12-3 or TRBV12-4 and TRBJ1-1; D ambiguous. This CDR3 comprises 13 residues. V dropped 5 bases and J dropped 10 bases, with 17 bases sitting between them. The CDR3 DNA sequence: TGTGCCAGCAGTCCCCGGGAGGGCTGGGGAGCTTTCTTT. It is translated as CASSPREGWGAFF.

This chain connects TRBV24-1 to TRBJ1-2; unclear D gene. The CDR3 is 14 amino acids. Between the trimmed V and J ends, which lost 1 base and 4 bases, there was a span of 9 bases. CDR1 is KGHDR, CDR2 SFDVKD, per germline. The DNA for the CDR3 is TGTGCCACCAGTGATTTAAAACGGGGCTATGGCTACACCTTC. As protein: CATSDLKRGYGYTF.